One sample yielded the 9 T cell receptor beta chains listed below, sequenced in a study of blood T cell repertoires in COVID-19. Measured with immunoSEQ multiplex PCR; TCRdb has only the in-frame clones, and not every one. The sample lists 200,000 to 250,000 clones, less than 85% seen once, with roughly 7% in the top ten. The material sequenced was peripheral blood. The receptors shown here come from a woman between 70 and 85 years old with acute or convalescent COVID-19.

The chain couples TRBV21-1 to TRBJ2-3; the listed D gene, TRBD2, was not tested against the DNA. TRBV21-1 is a known pseudogene. This CDR3 comprises 18 residues. CDR3: CASSSQRWGLLYLNTQYF. The CDR3 bases are TGTGCCAGCAGCTCCCAAAGGTGGGGACTTCTTTACTTAAATACGCAGTATTTT.

The chain carries TRBV6-6 and TRBJ1-3; 9 bases line up with TRBD1. CDR1 is MNHNY, CDR2 SVGAGI, per germline (reference sequence). The CDR3 is 15 residues long. V lost 6 bases and J lost 0; bases outside the gene matches: 3. This chain's CDR3 is CASRTGGDSGNTIYF. The CDR3 DNA reads as TGTGCCAGCAGGACAGGGGGTGACTCTGGAAACACCATATATTTT.

This clone was observed a single time. J is TRBJ2-3 and V is TRBV10-3, with TRBD2 matching 11 bases. The V gene's germline CDR1 is ENHRY and CDR2 SYGVKD. The junction had 7 bases not matched to a gene; V was cut back by 3 bases and J by 2 bases. This CDR3 has 17 amino acids. DNA of the CDR3: TGTGCCATCAGTGAAGGCCTAGCGGGGGGCTACACAGATACGCAGTATTTT. Translated, it gives CAISEGLAGGYTDTQYF.

This clone showed up just a few times. V is TRBV5-1 and J is TRBJ1-4, with 7 bases identical to TRBD1. CDR3 length: 14 amino acids. The ends lost 3 bases at V and 4 bases at J; junction bases unmatched: 3. Germline V gene data show CDR1 as SGHRS and CDR2 as YFSETQ. CDR3 nucleotide sequence: TGCGCCAGCAGCTCCGGGACAGTTAATGAAAAACTGTTTTTT. This translates into CASSSGTVNEKLFF.

The V call is TRBV5-1, the J call TRBJ2-1, with unresolved D. Germline V gives CDR1 SGHRS, CDR2 YFSETQ. This CDR3 has 15 amino acids. V was cut by 0 bases and J by 4 bases, with 11 bases left in between. The CDR3 DNA reads TGCGCCAGCAGCTTGGCCGGTGTAGAATACAATGAGCAGTTCTTC. This gives the protein CASSLAGVEYNEQFF.

The gene calls are TRBV5-1 and TRBJ1-3; D is possibly TRBD1 (5 bases). The V end was cut by 5 bases, the J end by 0 bases, with 9 bases between. Germline V gene lookup returns CDR1 SGHRS and CDR2 YFSETQ. The CDR3 consists of 14 residues. The chain's CDR3 is CASRSTVSGNTIYF. DNA of the CDR3: TGCGCCAGCAGGTCGACAGTCTCTGGAAACACCATATATTTT.

V and J are TRBV5-1 and TRBJ1-1, with D tentatively TRBD1 (6 bases). Trimming removed 5 bases at V and 8 bases at J, with 10 bases between. This CDR3 spans 11 amino acids. CDR1 SGHRS and CDR2 YFSETQ come from the germline V gene. The CDR3 bases are TGCGCCAGCAGACAGGGTTTGGAAGCTTTCTTT. This sequence encodes CASRQGLEAFF.

The chain uses TRBV28 and TRBJ1-2, with D possibly being TRBD1 (6 bases). This CDR3 has 13 amino acids. V shed 6 bases and J shed 2 bases, with 10 bases lying between them. Germline V CDR1 and CDR2: MDHEN, SYDVKM. The CDR3 region has the DNA TGTGCCAGCAGGAGGGGGAGAAACTATGGCTACACCTTC. This translates into CASRRGRNYGYTF.

About this clone itself: This sample includes further DNA sequences coding for the same CDR3. V gene TRBV5-4 combines with J gene TRBJ1-2, with TRBD1 as a possible D gene (5 bases). V lost 3 bases and J 2 bases, leaving 11 bases between the germline ends. The germline gives CDR1 SGHNT, CDR2 YYREEE (reference sequence). The CDR3 totals 14 residues. DNA for the CDR3: TGTGCCAGCAGCTCCGGCGGGGCCAACTATGGCTACACCTTC. Translation gives CASSSGGANYGYTF.